Listed here are 25 T cell receptor beta chains from one sample, sequenced in a study of memory CD4+ T cells and cytomegalovirus serostatus. The sort gate was single viable CD3+CD4+CD8-CD45RO+ cells for memory CD4+ T cells. Clones were read by immunoSEQ multiplex PCR, and TCRdb kept only the in-frame ones, dropping some. Among under 45,000 clones listed, around 72% were seen once. The sequencing input was memory CD4+ T cells from blood. The receptors were sampled from an adult in good health and CMV-seronegative.

V usage is TRBV6-1 and J usage is TRBJ1-1, with D unclear. Trimming shortened V by 7 bases and J by 2 bases, and 17 bases separated the two germline ends. CDR1 and CDR2 (germline): MNHNS, SASEGT. The CDR3 has 15 residues. CDR3 sequence (DNA): TGTGCCAGCACGCGAGGGAGGCAGCGAAACACTGAAGCTTTCTTT. Translating it yields CASTRGRQRNTEAFF.

The chain has TRBV9 and TRBJ2-4, with D perhaps TRBD2 (5 bases). V lost 4 bases, J lost 2 bases, and 10 bases lay in between. CDR3 length: 14 amino acids. Germline V gene data show CDR1 as SGDLS and CDR2 as YYNGEE. In DNA form, the CDR3 reads TGTGCCAGCAGCCCCCGGGAAACCAAAAACATTCAGTACTTC. Its translation: CASSPRETKNIQYF.

The chain uses TRBV9 and TRBJ2-7, with TRBD2 matching over 10 bases. The CDR3 loop spans 16 amino acids. From germline, CDR1 is SGDLS and CDR2 YYNGEE. V shed 1 base and J 6 bases; nucleotides not matched to a gene: 10. The CDR3 nucleotides read TGTGCCAGCAGCGTACAGGTAGCGGGGGGCCCAAGCGAGCAGTACTTC. Translated: CASSVQVAGGPSEQYF.

The rearrangement uses TRBV5-8 and TRBJ2-3, with TRBD1 identical over 8 bases. The ends lost 3 bases at V and 4 bases at J; junction bases unmatched: 16. This CDR3 has 18 amino acids. Germline V gives CDR1 SGHTS, CDR2 YDEGEE. CDR3: CASSWGTGPGRSADTQYF. Here the CDR3 DNA reads TGTGCCAGCAGCTGGGGGACAGGCCCTGGTAGATCCGCAGATACGCAGTATTTT.

This clone was seen just once. The chain is built from TRBV5-1 and TRBJ1-1; no definite D call. V lost 2 bases to trimming and J lost 0 bases, with 8 bases between them. Germline lookup yields CDR1 SGHRS and CDR2 YFSETQ. The CDR3 sequence is 14 residues long. The DNA for the CDR3 is TGCGCCAGCAGCTTCGACGGATTGAACACTGAAGCTTTCTTT. Translation gives CASSFDGLNTEAFF.

This clone was counted once. This chain joins TRBV6-5 and TRBJ1-2, with D possibly TRBD1 on 5 matching bases. The V and J ends lost 6 bases and 3 bases respectively, with 11 bases between them. The germline V gene encodes CDR1 MNHEY and CDR2 SVGAGI. This CDR3 is 13 amino acids long. The CDR3 nucleotides are TGTGCCAGCAGAGGGGCCGGTCACTATGGCTACACCTTC. Translated, it gives CASRGAGHYGYTF.

This clone was recorded a few times. The CDR3: CASRRGRNTEAFF. The CDR3 nucleotides read TGCGCCAGCAGGCGGGGACGGAACACTGAAGCTTTCTTT. The chain couples TRBV10-1 to TRBJ1-1, with D possibly being TRBD1 (5 bases). V was trimmed by 6 bases and J by 1 base, leaving 9 bases between them. The CDR3 is made up of 13 amino acids. Germline CDR1 is WNHNN and CDR2 is SYGVQD (reference sequence).

This chain joins TRBV5-1 and TRBJ1-4; no clear D gene. Trimming removed 5 bases at V and 13 bases at J, with 18 bases between. Germline V CDR1 and CDR2: SGHRS, YFSETQ. The length of the CDR3 is 13 residues. The CDR3 DNA is TGCGCCAGCAGAGGAGCCGCGGATGGCGGACTGTTTTTT. Translated: CASRGAADGGLFF. Based on the CDR3 plus reference TRBV5-1 and TRBJ1-4, the full variable domain is KAGVTQTPRYLIKTRGQQVTLSCSPISGHRSVSWYQQTPGQGLQFLFEYFSETQRNKGNFPGRFSGRQFSNSRSEMNVSTLELGDSALYLCASRGAADGGLFFGSGTQLSVL.

The rearrangement uses TRBV5-8 and TRBJ1-2, with 8 bases aligning to TRBD1. Germline CDR1 reads SGHTS; CDR2 reads YDEGEE. CDR3 length equals 15 residues. V gave up 4 bases and J gave up 8 bases; unmatched junction bases: 13. The CDR3 sequence: CASSHYQGALDGYTF. The CDR3 coding sequence is TGTGCCAGCAGCCACTACCAGGGGGCCTTGGACGGCTACACCTTC.

The chain has TRBV5-4 and TRBJ1-2; a weak D match, TRBD1 (6 bases). The CDR3 has 16 amino acids. From germline, CDR1 is SGHNT and CDR2 YYREEE (reference sequence). Trimming left V 5 bases short and J 3 bases short, with 20 bases between. DNA for the CDR3: TGTGCCAGCAGTCGCCTGGGGGGGCTTCTGGACTATGGCTACACCTTC. Translating gives CASSRLGGLLDYGYTF. Filled out from reference TRBV5-4 and TRBJ1-2, the complete variable domain reads ETGVTQSPTHLIKTRGQQVTLRCSSQSGHNTVSWYQQALGQGPQFIFQYYREEENGRGNFPPRFSGLQFPNYSSELNVNALELDDSALYLCASSRLGGLLDYGYTFGSGTRLTVV.

This chain links TRBV11-2 with TRBJ1-2; 8 bases match TRBD1. J was trimmed by 3 bases and V by 1 base; bases with no gene match: 7. Germline values: CDR1 SGHAT, CDR2 FQNNGV. CDR3 length: 16 residues. CDR3 region: CASSLGQGSFHYGYTF. The CDR3 coding sequence is TGTGCCAGCAGCTTAGGACAGGGGAGCTTCCACTATGGCTACACCTTC.

This chain uses TRBV5-4 with TRBJ2-1; TRBD1 might be the D (6 bases). The V gene's germline CDR1 is SGHNT and CDR2 YYREEE (reference sequence). The length of the CDR3 is 15 residues. V lost 1 base and J 5 bases, leaving 13 bases between the germline ends. The CDR3 region has the DNA TGTGCCAGCAGCTTGAGGACAGCCAGGCACAATGAGCAGTTCTTC. Translated, it gives CASSLRTARHNEQFF.

This rearrangement joins TRBV6-5 to TRBJ1-2; D is unresolved. Germline V gene sequence: CDR1 MNHEY, CDR2 SVGAGI. CDR3 length equals 11 residues. V was clipped by 5 bases and J by 8 bases, with 9 bases between them. The CDR3, as DNA: TGTGCCAGCAGTCCCCGTAGCGGCTACACCTTC. Its protein product is CASSPRSGYTF.

The chain carries TRBV5-1 and TRBJ2-5; D ambiguous. V gave up 0 bases and J gave up 4 bases, with 4 bases separating them. The CDR3 contains 12 residues. Per the germline V gene, CDR1 is SGHRS and CDR2 is YFSETQ. The CDR3 DNA follows: TGCGCCAGCAGCTTGGAGGGAGAGACCCAGTACTTC. This codes for CASSLEGETQYF.

V gene TRBV7-9 combines with J gene TRBJ2-1; D may be TRBD1 or TRBD2 (6 bases each). This CDR3 has 19 amino acids. Trimming removed 4 bases at V and 4 bases at J, with 26 bases between. The V gene's germline CDR1 is SEHNR and CDR2 FQNEAQ (reference sequence). This CDR3 reads CASSSRPGAKEGSYNEQFF. For the CDR3, the DNA is TGTGCCAGCAGCTCTCGACCAGGGGCGAAGGAGGGGTCATACAATGAGCAGTTCTTC. Combining the CDR3 with reference TRBV7-9 and TRBJ2-1 gives the whole variable domain DTGVSQNPRHKITKRGQNVTFRCDPISEHNRLYWYRQTLGQGPEFLTYFQNEAQLEKSRLLSDRFSAERPKGSFSTLEIQRTEQGDSAMYLCASSSRPGAKEGSYNEQFFGPGTRLTVL.

This clone showed up just a few times. This chain joins TRBV18 and TRBJ1-1, with D possibly TRBD1 on 6 matching bases. The CDR3 sequence is 15 residues long. CDR1 and CDR2 (germline): KGHSH, LQKENI. Trimming took 1 base from V and 1 from J, leaving 10 bases between them. The CDR3 sequence: CASSPREGGNTEAFF. The CDR3 DNA sequence: TGTGCCAGCTCACCACGTGAAGGGGGGAACACTGAAGCTTTCTTT.

The rearrangement uses TRBV29-1 and TRBJ1-2; D may be TRBD1 (5 bases). V lost 5 bases to trimming and J lost 8 bases, with 24 bases between them. CDR3 size: 15 residues. The germline CDR1 and CDR2 sequences are SQVTM and ANQGSEA. The CDR3: CSVLADTLSWRGYTF. The DNA of the CDR3 is TGCAGCGTTCTGGCGGACACCCTATCTTGGCGCGGCTACACCTTC.

V usage is TRBV2 and J usage is TRBJ2-5, with D unresolved. Trimming cost V 6 bases and J 4 bases, with 12 bases left between them. CDR1 SNHLY and CDR2 FYNNEI come from the germline V gene. There are 13 residues in the CDR3. Here the CDR3 reads CASRPPLVETQYF. CDR3 coding DNA: TGTGCCAGCAGGCCTCCTCTCGTAGAGACCCAGTACTTC.

This clone has just a few counts. The chain employs TRBV5-6 and TRBJ1-1, with D unclear. CDR3 length: 12 residues. The V and J ends lost 4 bases and 1 base respectively, with 5 bases between them. Germline assignment: CDR1 SGHDT and CDR2 YYEEEE. The CDR3 nucleotides are TGTGCCAGCAGCCGAAGGAACACTGAAGCTTTCTTT. Protein product: CASSRRNTEAFF.

The chain is built from TRBV2 and TRBJ1-2; D is uncertain. V was shortened by 6 bases and J by 0 bases, with 14 bases between the two germline ends. This CDR3 has 15 amino acids. Germline loops: CDR1 SNHLY, CDR2 FYNNEI. The CDR3 coding sequence is TGTGCCAGCAGACTACGGACGGGAGCTAACTATGGCTACACCTTC. This sequence encodes CASRLRTGANYGYTF. Complete variable domain (other parts from reference TRBV2 and TRBJ1-2): EPEVTQTPSHQVTQMGQEVILRCVPISNHLYFYWYRQILGQKVEFLVSFYNNEISEKSEIFDDQFSVERPDGSNFTLKIRSTKLEDSAMYFCASRLRTGANYGYTFGSGTRLTVV.

This clone has just a few counts. This chain joins TRBV9 and TRBJ1-3, with D perhaps matching TRBD1 (6 bases). Germline assignment: CDR1 SGDLS and CDR2 YYNGEE. The CDR3 spans 15 residues. Trimming stripped 4 bases from V and 4 bases from J, with 15 bases between. In DNA form, the CDR3 reads TGTGCCAGCAGCCAAGGGGGGCTTAGGGGAAACACCATATATTTT. Its translation is CASSQGGLRGNTIYF.

This chain joins TRBV12-5 and TRBJ2-7; no firm D call. The length of the CDR3 is 12 residues. In germline, CDR1 is LGHNT, CDR2 FRNRAP. Trimming stripped 6 bases from V and 3 bases from J, with 9 bases between. In nucleotides, the CDR3 is TGTGCTAGTGGGCTCGACATCTACGAGCAGTACTTC. Translating it yields CASGLDIYEQYF.

This chain connects TRBV28 to TRBJ2-3; D unresolved. The germline V and J ends were trimmed by 5 bases and 0 bases, with 15 bases remaining between them. CDR1 and CDR2 (germline): MDHEN, SYDVKM. The CDR3 extends over 16 amino acids. CDR3 sequence reads: CASSLMVGMSTDTQYF. As DNA, the CDR3 is TGTGCCAGCAGTCTCATGGTAGGGATGAGCACAGATACGCAGTATTTT.

The genes are TRBV5-4 and TRBJ1-1; D uncertain. The CDR3 is 13 residues long. V lost 3 bases to trimming and J lost 5 bases, with 11 bases between them. Germline V gives CDR1 SGHNT, CDR2 YYREEE (reference sequence). The CDR3 here is CASSSIDRTEAFF. Written as DNA, the CDR3 is TGTGCCAGCAGCTCTATCGACCGGACTGAAGCTTTCTTT.

V usage is TRBV19 and J usage is TRBJ2-3; 9 nucleotides agree with TRBD2. Germline V gene data show CDR1 as LNHDA and CDR2 as SQIVND (reference sequence). V was clipped by 7 bases and J by 2 bases; unmatched bases: 4. The CDR3 runs 14 residues. CDR3 nucleotides: TGTGCCAGTAAGGTAGCGGGGGTCACAGATACGCAGTATTTT. This gives the protein CASKVAGVTDTQYF.